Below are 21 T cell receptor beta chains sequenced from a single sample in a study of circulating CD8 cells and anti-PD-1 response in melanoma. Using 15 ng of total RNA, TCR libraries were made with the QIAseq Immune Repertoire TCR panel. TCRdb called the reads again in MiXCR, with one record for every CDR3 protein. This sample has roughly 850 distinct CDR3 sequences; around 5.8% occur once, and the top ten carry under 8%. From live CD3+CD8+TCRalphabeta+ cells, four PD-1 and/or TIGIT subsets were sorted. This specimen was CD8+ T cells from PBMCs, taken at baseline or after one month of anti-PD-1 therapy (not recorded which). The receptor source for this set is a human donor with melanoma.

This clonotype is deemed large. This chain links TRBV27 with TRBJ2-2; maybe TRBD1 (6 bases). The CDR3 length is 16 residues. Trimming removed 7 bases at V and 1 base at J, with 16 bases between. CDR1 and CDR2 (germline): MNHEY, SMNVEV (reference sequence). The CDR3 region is CASTANDRKNTGELFF. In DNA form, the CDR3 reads TGTGCCAGCACCGCAAACGACAGGAAGAACACCGGGGAGCTGTTTTTT.

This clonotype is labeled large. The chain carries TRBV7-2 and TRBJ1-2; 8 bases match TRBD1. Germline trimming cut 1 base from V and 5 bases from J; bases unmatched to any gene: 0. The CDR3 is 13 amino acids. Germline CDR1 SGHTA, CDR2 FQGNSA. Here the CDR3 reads CASSLGQGYGYTF. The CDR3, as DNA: TGTGCCAGCAGCTTAGGACAGGGGTATGGCTACACCTTC.

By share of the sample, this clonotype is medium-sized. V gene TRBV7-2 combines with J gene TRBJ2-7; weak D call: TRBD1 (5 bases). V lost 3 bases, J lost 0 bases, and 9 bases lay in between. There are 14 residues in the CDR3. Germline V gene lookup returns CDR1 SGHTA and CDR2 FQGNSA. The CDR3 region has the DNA TGTGCCAGCAGCTTCCTGACAGACTCCTACGAGCAGTACTTC. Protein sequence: CASSFLTDSYEQYF.

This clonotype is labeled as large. CDR3 DNA sequence: TGTGCCAGCAGCTTACCAGGGGTATTCGGAGAGACCCAGTACTTC. Encoded protein: CASSLPGVFGETQYF. V gene TRBV11-2 combines with J gene TRBJ2-5, with D perhaps TRBD1 (6 bases). The CDR3 spans 15 residues. Germline lookup yields CDR1 SGHAT and CDR2 FQNNGV. V lost 2 bases, J lost 4 bases, and 14 bases lay in between.

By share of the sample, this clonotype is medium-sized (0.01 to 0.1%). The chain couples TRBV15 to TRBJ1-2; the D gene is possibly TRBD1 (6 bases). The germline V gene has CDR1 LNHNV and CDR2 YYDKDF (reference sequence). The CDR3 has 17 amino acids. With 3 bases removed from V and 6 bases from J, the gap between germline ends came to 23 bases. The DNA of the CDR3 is TGTGCCACCAGCAGTTTGGGCCAGAGAGGGCAGGGGAATGGCTACACCTTC. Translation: CATSSLGQRGQGNGYTF.

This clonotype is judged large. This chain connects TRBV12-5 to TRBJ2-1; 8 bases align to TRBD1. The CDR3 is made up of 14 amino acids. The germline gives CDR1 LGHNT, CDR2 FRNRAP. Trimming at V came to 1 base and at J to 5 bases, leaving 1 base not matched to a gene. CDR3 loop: CASGLGQGNNEQFF. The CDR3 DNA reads TGTGCTAGTGGTTTGGGACAGGGGAACAATGAGCAGTTCTTC. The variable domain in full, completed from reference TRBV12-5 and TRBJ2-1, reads DARVTQTPRHKVTEMGQEVTMRCQPILGHNTVFWYRQTMMQGLELLAYFRNRAPLDDSGMPKDRFSAEMPDATLATLKIQPSEPRDSAVYFCASGLGQGNNEQFFGPGTRLTVL.

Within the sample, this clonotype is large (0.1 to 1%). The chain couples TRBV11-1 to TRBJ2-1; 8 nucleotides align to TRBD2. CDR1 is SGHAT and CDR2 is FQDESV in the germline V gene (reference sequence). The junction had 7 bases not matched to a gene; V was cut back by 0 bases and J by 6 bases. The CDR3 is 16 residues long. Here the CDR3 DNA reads TGTGCCAGCAGCTTAGCGCGGGGGGCGGCGAGCAATGAGCAGTTCTTC. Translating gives CASSLARGAASNEQFF.

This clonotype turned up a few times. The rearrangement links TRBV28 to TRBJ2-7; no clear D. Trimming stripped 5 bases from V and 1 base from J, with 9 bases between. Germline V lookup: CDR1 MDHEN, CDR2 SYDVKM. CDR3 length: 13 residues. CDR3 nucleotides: TGTGCCAGCAGTCCCCCAGGTTCCTACGAGCAGTACTTC. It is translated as CASSPPGSYEQYF. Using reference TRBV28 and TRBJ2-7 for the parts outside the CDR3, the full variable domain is DVKVTQSSRYLVKRTGEKVFLECVQDMDHENMFWYRQDPGLGLRLIYFSYDVKMKEKGDIPEGYSVSREKKERFSLILESASTNQTSMYLCASSPPGSYEQYFGPGTRLTVT.

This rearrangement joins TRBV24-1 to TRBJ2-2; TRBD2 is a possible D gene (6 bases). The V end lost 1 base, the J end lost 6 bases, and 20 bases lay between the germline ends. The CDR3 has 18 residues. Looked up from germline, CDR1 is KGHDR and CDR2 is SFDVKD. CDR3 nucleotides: TGTGCCACCAGTGATTTCACCGGGAGAAAGGGCAACGCCGGGGAGCTGTTTTTT. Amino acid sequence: CATSDFTGRKGNAGELFF.

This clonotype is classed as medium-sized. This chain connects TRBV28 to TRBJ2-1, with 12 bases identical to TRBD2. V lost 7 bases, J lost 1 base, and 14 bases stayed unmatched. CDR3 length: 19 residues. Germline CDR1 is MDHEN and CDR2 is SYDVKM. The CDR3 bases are TGTGCCAGCATAAAGGGAAGACTAGCGGGGGTTCTTTCCTACAATGAGCAGTTCTTC. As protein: CASIKGRLAGVLSYNEQFF.

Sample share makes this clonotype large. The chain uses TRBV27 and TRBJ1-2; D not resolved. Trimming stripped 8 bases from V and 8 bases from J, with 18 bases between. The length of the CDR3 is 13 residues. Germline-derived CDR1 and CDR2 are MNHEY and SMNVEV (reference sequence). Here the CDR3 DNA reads TGTGCCAGCCTTGGTGGCAGCTCCACAGGCTACACCTTC. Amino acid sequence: CASLGGSSTGYTF.

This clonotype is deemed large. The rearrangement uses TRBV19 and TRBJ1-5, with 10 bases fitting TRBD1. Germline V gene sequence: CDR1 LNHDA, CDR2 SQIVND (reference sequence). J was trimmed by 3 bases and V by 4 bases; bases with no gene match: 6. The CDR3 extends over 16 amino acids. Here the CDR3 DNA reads TGTGCCAGTAGTAGGCGACAGGGGGCTATCAATCAGCCCCAGCATTTT. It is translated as CASSRRQGAINQPQHF.

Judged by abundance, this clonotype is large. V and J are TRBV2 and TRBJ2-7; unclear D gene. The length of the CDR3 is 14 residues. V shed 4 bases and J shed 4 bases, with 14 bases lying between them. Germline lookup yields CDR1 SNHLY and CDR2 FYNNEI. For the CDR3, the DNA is TGTGCCAGCAGTGTTCGAGACAAGCTTTACGAGCAGTACTTC. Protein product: CASSVRDKLYEQYF.

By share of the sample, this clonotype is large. The CDR3 is CASSETGLAGVNTQYF. For the CDR3, the DNA is TGTGCCAGCAGCGAAACCGGACTAGCGGGGGTAAATACGCAGTATTTT. This chain uses TRBV7-3 with TRBJ2-3; 13 nucleotides align to TRBD2. CDR1 is SGHTA and CDR2 is FQGTGA in the germline V gene. The CDR3 contains 16 residues. Losses at the gene ends were 5 bases for V and 7 bases for J; bases not matched to a gene: 9.

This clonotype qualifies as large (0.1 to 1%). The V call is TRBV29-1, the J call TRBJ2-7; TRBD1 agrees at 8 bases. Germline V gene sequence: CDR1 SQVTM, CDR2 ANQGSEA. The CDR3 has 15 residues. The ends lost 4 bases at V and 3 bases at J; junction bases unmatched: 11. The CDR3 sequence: CSVVQGAGIDYEQYF. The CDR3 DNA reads TGCAGCGTTGTCCAGGGGGCTGGAATAGACTACGAGCAGTACTTC.

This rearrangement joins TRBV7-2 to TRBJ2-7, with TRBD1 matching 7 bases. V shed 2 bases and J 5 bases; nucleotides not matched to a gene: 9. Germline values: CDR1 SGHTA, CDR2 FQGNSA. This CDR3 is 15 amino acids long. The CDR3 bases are TGTGCCAGCAGCTTAATCGGCCCCACAGGGGACGAGCAGTACTTC. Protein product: CASSLIGPTGDEQYF.

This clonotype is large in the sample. DNA of the CDR3: TGTGCCAGCAGATTTGTCTCTGGGGCCAACGTCCTGACTTTC. It codes for CASRFVSGANVLTF. V usage is TRBV12-3 or TRBV12-4 and J usage is TRBJ2-6; D unresolved. V was clipped by 6 bases and J by 0 bases, with 6 bases between them. The CDR3 length is 14 residues.

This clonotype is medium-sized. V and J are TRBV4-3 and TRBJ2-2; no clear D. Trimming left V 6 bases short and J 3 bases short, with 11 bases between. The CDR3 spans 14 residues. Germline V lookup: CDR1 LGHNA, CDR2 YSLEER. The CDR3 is CASSYDRYTGELFF. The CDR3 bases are TGCGCCAGCAGTTATGACCGTTACACCGGGGAGCTGTTTTTT.

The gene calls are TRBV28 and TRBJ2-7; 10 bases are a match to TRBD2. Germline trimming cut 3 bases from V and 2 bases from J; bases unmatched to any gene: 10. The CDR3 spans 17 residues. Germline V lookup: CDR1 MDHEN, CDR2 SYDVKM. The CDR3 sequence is CASSFYLTSGKTYEQYF. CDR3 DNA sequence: TGTGCCAGCAGTTTCTACCTTACTAGCGGGAAGACCTACGAGCAGTACTTC.

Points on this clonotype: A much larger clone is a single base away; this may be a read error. The CDR3 is CASSIPWRHNEQFF. Written as DNA, the CDR3 is TGTGCCAGTAGTATCCCGTGGCGCCACAATGAGCAGTTCTTC. The chain links TRBV19 to TRBJ2-1; unclear D gene. CDR1 and CDR2 (germline): LNHDA, SQIVND (reference sequence). This CDR3 has 14 amino acids. Trimming shortened V by 3 bases and J by 5 bases, and 11 bases separated the two germline ends.

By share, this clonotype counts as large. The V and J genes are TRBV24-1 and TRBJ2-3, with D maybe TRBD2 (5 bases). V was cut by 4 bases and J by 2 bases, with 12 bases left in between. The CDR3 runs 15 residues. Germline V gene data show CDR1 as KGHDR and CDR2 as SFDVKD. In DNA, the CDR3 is TGTGCCACCAGTGACCCCGGACGGGACACAGATACGCAGTATTTT. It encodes CATSDPGRDTDTQYF.